This TCR beta chain was captured in a study of metastatic and nonmetastatic thyroid tumors. For the study at large: Across blood and tumor or nodule tissue, repertoires from malignant and benign thyroid patients were compared with one another.

Study-level points and caveats: Reported TCR beta diversity, measured in blood and tumor, was significantly higher for malignant thyroid tumors than for benign nodules.

Prior to thyroid surgery, none of the patients had received any treatment. The germline V and J ends were trimmed by 1 base and 4 bases, with 18 bases remaining between them. CDR3 length: 17 residues. Germline values: CDR1 LNHNV, CDR2 YYDKDF (reference sequence). Concerning this clone: Antigen: not known.

Original processing methods: Researchers built a distant-metastasis classifier for papillary thyroid cancer that drew on CDR3 differences across clinicopathological groups. TCRdb re-clonotyped the PCR reads through MiXCR. It is TCRdb's table, rather than the study itself, that gives the V and J calls and clone size. Of approximately 35,000 clones listed, about 40% are singletons. The sequence was obtained from a female donor with papillary thyroid cancer or a benign thyroid nodule (not recorded which). Some clones in this sample may be carry-over from other donors' samples. The chain has TRBV15 and TRBJ2-3, with D possibly being TRBD2 (5 bases). Sequencing was done on a sample of tumor tissue. The DNA for the CDR3 is TGTGCCACCAGCAGAGGATGGAGGACCGGATACCCAGATACGCAGTATTTT. The encoded protein is CATSRGWRTGYPDTQYF. The variable domain in full, completed from reference TRBV15 and TRBJ2-3, reads DAMVIQNPRYQVTQFGKPVTLSCSQTLNHNVMYWYQQKSSQAPKLLFHYYDKDFNNEADTPDNFQSRRPNTSFCFLDIRSPGLGDTAMYLCATSRGWRTGYPDTQYFGPGTRLTVL.